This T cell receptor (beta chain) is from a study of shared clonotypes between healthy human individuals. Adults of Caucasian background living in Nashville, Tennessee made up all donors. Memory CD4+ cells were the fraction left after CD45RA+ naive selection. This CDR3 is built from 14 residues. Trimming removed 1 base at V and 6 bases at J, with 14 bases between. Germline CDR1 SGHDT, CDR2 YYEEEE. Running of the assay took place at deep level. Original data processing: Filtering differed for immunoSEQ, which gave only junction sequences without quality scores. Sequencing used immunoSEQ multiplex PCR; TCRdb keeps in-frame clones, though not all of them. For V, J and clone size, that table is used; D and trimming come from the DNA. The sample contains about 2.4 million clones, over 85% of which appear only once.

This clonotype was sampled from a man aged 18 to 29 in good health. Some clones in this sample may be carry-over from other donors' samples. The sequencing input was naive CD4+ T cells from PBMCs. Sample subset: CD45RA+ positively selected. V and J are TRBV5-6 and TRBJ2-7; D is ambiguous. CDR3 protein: CASSLILSTGEQYF. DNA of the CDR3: TGTGCCAGCAGCTTGATTTTGAGTACTGGCGAGCAGTACTTC.